One and the same sample provided the 4 T cell receptor beta chains below, sequenced in a study of blood T cell repertoires in COVID-19. This table comes from immunoSEQ multiplex PCR, and its TCRdb copy is limited to in-frame clones, with some not included. The sample records some 120,000 clones, 60% to 80% being singletons. Sequencing used peripheral blood. These TCRs come from a man between 60 and 70 years old with acute or convalescent COVID-19.

This clone was detected only a few times. The chain uses TRBV2 and TRBJ2-7, with D maybe TRBD2 (7 bases). Trimming stripped 7 bases from V and 2 bases from J, with 15 bases between. Germline CDR1 reads SNHLY; CDR2 reads FYNNEI. This CDR3 spans 14 amino acids. CDR3 sequence: CASTARGGPYEQYF. The CDR3 DNA reads as TGTGCCAGCACCGCGAGGGGGGGCCCCTACGAGCAGTACTTC.

V usage is TRBV28 and J usage is TRBJ1-2; D is unresolved. Trimming took 2 bases from V and 8 from J, leaving 9 bases between them. There are 12 residues in the CDR3. Germline assignment: CDR1 MDHEN and CDR2 SYDVKM. The CDR3 spells CASSLVDSGYTF. CDR3 in DNA: TGTGCCAGCAGTTTAGTCGACTCGGGCTACACCTTC.

The CDR3 reads CASSSRDTHSPLHF. The CDR3 region has the DNA TGTGCCAGCAGCTCCCGGGACACGCATTCACCCCTCCACTTT. The chain carries TRBV7-2 and TRBJ1-6; D may be TRBD1 (6 bases). Per the germline V gene, CDR1 is SGHTA and CDR2 is FQGNSA. V dropped 4 bases and J dropped 8 bases, with 12 bases sitting between them. CDR3 length: 14 amino acids.

The chain uses TRBV10-1 and TRBJ2-7, with D maybe TRBD2 (6 bases). Trimming shortened V by 7 bases and J by 4 bases, and 20 bases separated the two germline ends. This CDR3 has 15 amino acids. Germline CDR1 and CDR2: WNHNN and SYGVQD (reference sequence). This chain's CDR3 is CASKGLRLIRYEQYF. CDR3 in DNA: TGCGCCAGCAAGGGACTTCGCCTAATTCGGTACGAGCAGTACTTC.